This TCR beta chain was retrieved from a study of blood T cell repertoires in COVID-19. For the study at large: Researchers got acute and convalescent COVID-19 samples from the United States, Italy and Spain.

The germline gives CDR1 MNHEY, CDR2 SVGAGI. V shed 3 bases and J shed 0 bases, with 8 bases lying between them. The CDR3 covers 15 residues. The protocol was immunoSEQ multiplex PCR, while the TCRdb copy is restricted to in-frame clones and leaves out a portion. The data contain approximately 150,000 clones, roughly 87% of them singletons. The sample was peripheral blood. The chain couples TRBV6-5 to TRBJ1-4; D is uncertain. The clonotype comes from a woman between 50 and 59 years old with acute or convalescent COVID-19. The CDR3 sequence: CASSYLRATNEKLFF. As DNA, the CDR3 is TGTGCCAGCAGTTATTTGAGGGCAACTAATGAAAAACTGTTTTTT.